What follows are 16 T cell receptor beta chains derived from one specimen sequenced in a study of blood T cell repertoires in COVID-19. Using immunoSEQ multiplex PCR, the repertoire was profiled, and TCRdb retains in-frame clones only, with some absent. The sample has tens of thousands of clones, about 87% seen once. Source material: peripheral blood. The receptors shown here come from a woman in her forties or fifties with acute or convalescent COVID-19.

DNA of the CDR3: TGTGCCAGCAGTTTTGACAGGGACTATGAAAAACTGTTTTTT. It specifies CASSFDRDYEKLFF. The V call is TRBV27, the J call TRBJ1-4; 7 bases align to TRBD1. CDR1 is MNHEY and CDR2 is SMNVEV in the germline V gene (reference sequence). V gave up 3 bases and J gave up 6 bases; unmatched junction bases: 4. The CDR3 extends over 14 amino acids.

This rearrangement joins TRBV5-1 to TRBJ1-2; D gene uncertain. Looked up from germline, CDR1 is SGHRS and CDR2 is YFSETQ. CDR3 length: 16 amino acids. Trimming cost V 1 base and J 2 bases, with 15 bases left between them. CDR3 coding DNA: TGCGCCAGCAGCTTGAATCCCCCGGGAACGAACTATGGCTACACCTTC. Residues: CASSLNPPGTNYGYTF.

The CDR3 DNA reads as TGTGCCAGCAGAGCGGGAGCGGGAGCCACCTCCTACAATGAGCAGTTCTTC. This sequence encodes CASRAGAGATSYNEQFF. V is TRBV28 and J is TRBJ2-1; 8 bases are shared with TRBD2. Germline CDR1 is MDHEN and CDR2 is SYDVKM. Losses at the gene ends were 6 bases for V and 0 bases for J; bases not matched to a gene: 10. This CDR3 is 17 amino acids long. Combining the CDR3 with reference TRBV28 and TRBJ2-1 gives the whole variable domain DVKVTQSSRYLVKRTGEKVFLECVQDMDHENMFWYRQDPGLGLRLIYFSYDVKMKEKGDIPEGYSVSREKKERFSLILESASTNQTSMYLCASRAGAGATSYNEQFFGPGTRLTVL.

J is TRBJ2-2 and V is TRBV3-1 (or the pseudogene TRBV3-2); TRBD2 might be the D (5 bases). The germline V gene encodes CDR1 LGHDT and CDR2 YNNKEL (reference sequence). The germline V and J ends were trimmed by 2 bases and 1 base, with 11 bases remaining between them. This CDR3 has 16 amino acids. The CDR3 bases are TGTGCCAGCAGCCAATTAGAGGGATGGAACACCGGGGAGCTGTTTTTT. The encoded protein is CASSQLEGWNTGELFF.

This clone was counted a few times. The CDR3 reads CASSQRTGAGYTF. The CDR3 nucleotides are TGTGCCAGCAGCCAGAGGACAGGGGCTGGCTACACCTTC. The rearrangement joins TRBV7-8 to TRBJ1-2; 9 bases map to TRBD1. V trimming: 5 bases; J trimming: 7 bases; junction bases outside the gene matches: 5. This CDR3 is built from 13 residues. The germline V gene has CDR1 SGHVS and CDR2 FQNEAQ.

The chain recombines TRBV19 with TRBJ2-7; 8 positions agree with TRBD1. With V trimmed by 6 bases and J by 0 bases, 4 bases remained unmatched. There are 14 residues in the CDR3. Germline CDR1 LNHDA, CDR2 SQIVND (reference sequence). CDR3 amino acids: CASSIGTGSYEQYF. The CDR3, as DNA: TGTGCCAGTAGCATCGGGACAGGCTCCTACGAGCAGTACTTC.

This chain joins TRBV19 and TRBJ1-5; the D gene is possibly TRBD1 (6 bases). The CDR3 consists of 15 residues. The germline gives CDR1 LNHDA, CDR2 SQIVND (reference sequence). The V and J ends lost 4 bases and 2 bases respectively, with 12 bases between them. The CDR3 DNA follows: TGTGCCAGTAGTAGTTTACAGGGTGGCAATCAGCCCCAGCATTTT. Protein product: CASSSLQGGNQPQHF.

The sample holds one count of this clone. The chain couples TRBV4-1 to TRBJ2-3; D perhaps matches TRBD1 (5 bases). Germline V CDR1 and CDR2: MGHRA, YSYEKL. The length of the CDR3 is 16 residues. V gave up 0 bases and J gave up 2 bases, with 12 bases separating them. The CDR3 here is CASSQDLTGHTDTQYF. The CDR3 DNA sequence: TGCGCCAGCAGCCAAGATCTTACAGGACACACAGATACGCAGTATTTT.

The chain couples TRBV7-9 to TRBJ2-7; 8 bases line up with TRBD2. V shed 4 bases, J shed 0 bases, and the junction held 5 bases outside the gene matches. Germline CDR1 is SEHNR and CDR2 is FQNEAQ (reference sequence). The CDR3 consists of 15 residues. The CDR3 DNA reads as TGTGCCAGCAGCTCGTCTAGCGGGCTCTCCTACGAGCAGTACTTC. This sequence encodes CASSSSSGLSYEQYF.

In this sample, this clone turned up a few times. This sequence joins TRBV7-2 and TRBJ1-1; D not certain. The V gene lost 4 bases and the J gene lost 5 bases, with 17 bases spanning the gap. The CDR3 covers 15 residues. CDR1 is SGHTA and CDR2 is FQGNSA in the germline V gene. CDR3 coding DNA: TGTGCCAGCAGCTGGGAGGTTAAGAGGACGACTGAAGCTTTCTTT. It translates to CASSWEVKRTTEAFF.

The chain employs TRBV6-5 and TRBJ1-6; 8 bases are a match to TRBD1. With 0 bases clipped from V and 7 bases from J, the junction kept 2 bases outside the gene matches. Germline V CDR1 and CDR2: MNHEY, SVGAGI. The CDR3 runs to 15 residues. The CDR3 here is CASSYSTGVNSPLHF. For the CDR3, the DNA is TGTGCCAGCAGTTACTCGACAGGGGTAAATTCACCCCTCCACTTT.

This clone was detected once. This chain links TRBV30 with TRBJ1-2; possibly TRBD1 for D (6 bases). CDR3 size: 15 residues. V was pared by 6 bases and J by 3 bases, with 20 bases between. Germline values: CDR1 GTSNPN, CDR2 SVGIG (reference sequence). CDR3 in DNA: TGTGCCTGTTTCGCCCCGGGGCAGGGGTACTATGGCTACACCTTC. Protein sequence: CACFAPGQGYYGYTF.

The V gene is TRBV9, the J gene TRBJ1-1; D gene ambiguous. The CDR3 length is 15 residues. Germline V gene data show CDR1 as SGDLS and CDR2 as YYNGEE. V lost 4 bases and J 1 base, leaving 14 bases between the germline ends. CDR3 protein: CASSNTAEPNTEAFF. CDR3 bases: TGTGCCAGCAGCAACACAGCCGAACCGAACACTGAAGCTTTCTTT.

The chain uses TRBV19 and TRBJ1-2, with a tentative D call TRBD1 (5 bases). The CDR3 loop spans 13 amino acids. V lost 6 bases, J lost 7 bases, and 15 bases lay in between. Germline-derived CDR1 and CDR2 are LNHDA and SQIVND (reference sequence). The CDR3 loop reads CASRGGPSPGYTF. CDR3 nucleotide sequence: TGTGCCAGTAGGGGGGGACCGAGCCCTGGCTACACCTTC.

In DNA, the CDR3 is TGTGCCAGCAGCCCTGGACAGCTCTCTGTTGGAAACACCATATATTTT. Protein: CASSPGQLSVGNTIYF. The chain has TRBV9 and TRBJ1-3, with a possible D match to TRBD1 (6 bases). The CDR3 totals 16 residues. The germline V gene encodes CDR1 SGDLS and CDR2 YYNGEE. Between the trimmed V and J ends, which lost 4 bases and 3 bases, there was a span of 17 bases.

The chain links TRBV4-1 to TRBJ1-1; D is perhaps TRBD1 (5 bases). Per germline, CDR1 MGHRA and CDR2 YSYEKL. CDR3 size: 17 residues. Deletions cut 1 base from V and 6 bases from J, with 21 bases between. CDR3 nucleotides: TGCGCCAGCAGCCAAGGGTTGACAGCGTTAAACCTCCCTGAAGCTTTCTTT. It codes for CASSQGLTALNLPEAFF.